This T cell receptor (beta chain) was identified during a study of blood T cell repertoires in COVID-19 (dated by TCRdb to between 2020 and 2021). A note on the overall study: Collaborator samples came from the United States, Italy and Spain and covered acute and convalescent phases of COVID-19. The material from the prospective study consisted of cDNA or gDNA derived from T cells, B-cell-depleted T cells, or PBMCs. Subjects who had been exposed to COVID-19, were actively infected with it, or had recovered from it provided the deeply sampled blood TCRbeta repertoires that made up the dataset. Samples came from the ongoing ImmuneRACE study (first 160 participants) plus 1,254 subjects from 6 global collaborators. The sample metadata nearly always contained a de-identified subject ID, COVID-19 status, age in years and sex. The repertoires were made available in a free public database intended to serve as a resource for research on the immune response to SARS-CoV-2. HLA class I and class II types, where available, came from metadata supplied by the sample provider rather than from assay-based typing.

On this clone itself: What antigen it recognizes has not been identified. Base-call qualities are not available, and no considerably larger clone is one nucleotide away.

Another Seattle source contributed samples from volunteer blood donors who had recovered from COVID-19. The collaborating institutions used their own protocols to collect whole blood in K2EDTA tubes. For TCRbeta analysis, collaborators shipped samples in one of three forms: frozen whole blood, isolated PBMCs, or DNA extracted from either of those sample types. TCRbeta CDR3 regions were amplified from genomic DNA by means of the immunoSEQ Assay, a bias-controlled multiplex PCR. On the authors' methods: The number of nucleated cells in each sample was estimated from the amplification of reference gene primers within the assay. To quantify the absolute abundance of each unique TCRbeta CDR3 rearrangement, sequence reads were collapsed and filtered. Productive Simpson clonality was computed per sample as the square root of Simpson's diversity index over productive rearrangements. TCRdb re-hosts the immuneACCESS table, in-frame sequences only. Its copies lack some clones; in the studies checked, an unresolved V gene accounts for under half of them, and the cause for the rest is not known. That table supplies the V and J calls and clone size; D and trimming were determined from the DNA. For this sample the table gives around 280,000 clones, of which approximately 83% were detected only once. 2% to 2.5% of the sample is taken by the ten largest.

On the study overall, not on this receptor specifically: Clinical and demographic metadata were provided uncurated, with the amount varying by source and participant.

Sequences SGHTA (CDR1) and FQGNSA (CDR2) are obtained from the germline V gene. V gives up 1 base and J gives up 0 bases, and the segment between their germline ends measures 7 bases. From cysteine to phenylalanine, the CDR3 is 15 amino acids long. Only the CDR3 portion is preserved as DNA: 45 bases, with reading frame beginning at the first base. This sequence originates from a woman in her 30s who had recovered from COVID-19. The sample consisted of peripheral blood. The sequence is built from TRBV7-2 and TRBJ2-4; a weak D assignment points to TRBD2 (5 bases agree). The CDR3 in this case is CASSLVATAKNIQYF. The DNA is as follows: TGTGCCAGCAGCTTAGTAGCGACAGCCAAAAACATTCAGTACTTC.